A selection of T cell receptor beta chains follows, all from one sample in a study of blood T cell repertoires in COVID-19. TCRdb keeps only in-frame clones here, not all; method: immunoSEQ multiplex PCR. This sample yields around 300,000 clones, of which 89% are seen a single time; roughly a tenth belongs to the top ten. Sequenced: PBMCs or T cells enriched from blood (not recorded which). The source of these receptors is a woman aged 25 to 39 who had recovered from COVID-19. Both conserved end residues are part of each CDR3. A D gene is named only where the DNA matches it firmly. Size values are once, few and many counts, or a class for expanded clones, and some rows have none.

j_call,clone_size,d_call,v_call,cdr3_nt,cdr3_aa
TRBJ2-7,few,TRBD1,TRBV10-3,TGTGCCACCTTCGGACAGGGTGAGCAACTAAACTACGAGCAGTACTTC,CATFGQGEQLNYEQYF
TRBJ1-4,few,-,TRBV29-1,TGCAGCGTCGTCCGGGGGGGTAAACTGTTTTTT,CSVVRGGKLFF
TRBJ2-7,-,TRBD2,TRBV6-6,TGTGCCAGCGGAAATAGCGGGAGGATGAGGAACGAGCAGTACTTC,CASGNSGRMRNEQYF
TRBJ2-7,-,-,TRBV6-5,TGTGCCAGCAGTCCCCCTCAGGGGTACTACGAGCAGTACTTC,CASSPPQGYYEQYF
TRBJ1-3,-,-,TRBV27,TGTGCCAGCAGCGGTACCTCTGGAAACACCATATATTTT,CASSGTSGNTIYF
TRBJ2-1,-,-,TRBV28,TGTGCCAGCAGTTTGGTCCTAACAGGGTGGTTTTACAATGAGCAGTTCTTC,CASSLVLTGWFYNEQFF
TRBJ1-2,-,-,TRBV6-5,TGTGCCAGCAGTTACGCCGTCTCGAGGGAAGCCTATGGCTACACCTTC,CASSYAVSREAYGYTF
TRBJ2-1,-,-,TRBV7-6,TGTGCCAGCAGCTTAAGGGGAACTGAGCAGTTCTTC,CASSLRGTEQFF
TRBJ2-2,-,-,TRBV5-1,TGCGCCAGCAGCTTCGGGAACACCGGGGAGCTGTTTTTT,CASSFGNTGELFF
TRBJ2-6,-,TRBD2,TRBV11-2,TGTGCCAGCAGCGATCGGACTAGCGGGACTGGGGCCAACGTCCTGACTTTC,CASSDRTSGTGANVLTF
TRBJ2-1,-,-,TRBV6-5,TGTGCCAGCAGGACACTAGCTCCTCCATCCAGTGAGCAGTTCTTC,CASRTLAPPSSEQFF
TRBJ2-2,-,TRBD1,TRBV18,TGTGCCAGCTCACCCGAGACAGGGATCACCGGGGAGCTGTTTTTT,CASSPETGITGELFF
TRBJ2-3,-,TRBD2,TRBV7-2,TGTGCCAGCAGCTTAGTTGGGGGAGGGACGGATACGCAGTATTTT,CASSLVGGGTDTQYF
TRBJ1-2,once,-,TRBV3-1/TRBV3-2,TGTGCCAGCAGCCAAGGAGCGGATGACTATGGCTACACCTTC,CASSQGADDYGYTF
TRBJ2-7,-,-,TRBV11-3,TGTGCCAGCAGCTTAGGGGGGGTCCTTAGCTCCTACGAGCAGTACTTC,CASSLGGVLSSYEQYF
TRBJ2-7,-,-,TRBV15,TGTGCCACCAGCAGAGATCGCAACAGGGCCTCCGAGCAGTACTTC,CATSRDRNRASEQYF
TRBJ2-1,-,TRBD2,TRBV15,TGTGCCACCAGCAGTCCCGGGACTAGCGGGAATGTCTTCAACGATGAGCAGTTCTTC,CATSSPGTSGNVFNDEQFF
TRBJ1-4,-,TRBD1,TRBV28,TGTGCCACTCAAGGGACAGGGGTGCAGCAGACGTTTTTT,CATQGTGVQQTFF
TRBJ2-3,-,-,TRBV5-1,TGCGCCAGCAGCTTGTCGACAGATACGCAGTATTTT,CASSLSTDTQYF
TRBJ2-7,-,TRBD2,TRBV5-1,TGCGCCAGCGGACCGCGCTCTAGCGGGATCTCCTACGAGCAGTACTTC,CASGPRSSGISYEQYF
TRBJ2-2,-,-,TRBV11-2,TGTGCCAGCAGCTTAGGGAGGGGCGGGTCTGACACCGGGGAGCTGTTTTTT,CASSLGRGGSDTGELFF
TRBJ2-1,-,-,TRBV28,TGTGCCAGCAGTTTTCGTCTCTCTCGGTTGACTATGATCCCTCCCTACAATGAGCAGTTCTTC,CASSFRLSRLTMIPPYNEQFF
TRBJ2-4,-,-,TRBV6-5,TGTGCCAGCAGTTACCCAGGGCCAGCCAAAAACATTCAGTACTTC,CASSYPGPAKNIQYF
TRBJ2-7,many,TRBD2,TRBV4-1,TGCGCCAGCAGCCAAGCCGGACTAGCGGGAGATTTGTACTTC,CASSQAGLAGDLYF
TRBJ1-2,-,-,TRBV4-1,TGCGCCAGCAGCCAAGTCGGGAGAGCTAACTATGGCTACACCTTC,CASSQVGRANYGYTF
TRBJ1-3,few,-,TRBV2,TGTGCCAGCAGTTACTCTGGAAACACCATATATTTT,CASSYSGNTIYF
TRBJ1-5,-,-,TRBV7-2,TGTGCCAGCAGCTTTCTACTGGGTCAAACGGGGCAGCCCCAGCATTTT,CASSFLLGQTGQPQHF
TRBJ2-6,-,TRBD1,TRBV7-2,TGTGCCAGCAGCTTAGAGGGCCAGGGGGTCTCTGGGGCCAACGTCCTGACTTTC,CASSLEGQGVSGANVLTF
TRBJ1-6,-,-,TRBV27,TGTGCCAGCAGTCGAGGGACACTAAGTAATTCACCCCTCCACTTT,CASSRGTLSNSPLHF
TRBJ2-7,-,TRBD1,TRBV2,TGTGCCAGCAGGAGAGGGACAGGGGGCTCCTACGAGCAGTACTTC,CASRRGTGGSYEQYF
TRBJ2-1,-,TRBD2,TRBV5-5,TGTGCCAGCAGCTCAATAGCGGGAGGGTCCTACAATGAGCAGTTCTTC,CASSSIAGGSYNEQFF
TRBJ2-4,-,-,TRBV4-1,TGCGCCAGCAGCCCGCTACTGGAAAACATTCAGTACTTC,CASSPLLENIQYF
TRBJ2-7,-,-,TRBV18,TGTGCCAGCTCACCACGAGCGAACTCCTACGAGCAGTACTTC,CASSPRANSYEQYF
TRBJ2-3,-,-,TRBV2,TGTGCCAGCGTACGCGGGGACGCACAGTCTACGCAGTATTTT,CASVRGDAQSTQYF
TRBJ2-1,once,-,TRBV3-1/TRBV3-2,TGTGCCAGCAGCCAAGATCCCAGCGGCCTCTACAATGAGCAGTTCTTC,CASSQDPSGLYNEQFF
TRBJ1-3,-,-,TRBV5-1,TGCGCCAGCAGCTTGGCCGGCAGGTTCTCTGGAAACACCATATATTTT,CASSLAGRFSGNTIYF
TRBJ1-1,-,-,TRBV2,TGTGCCAGCAGTGAGTATAGGAACACTGAAGCTTTCTTT,CASSEYRNTEAFF
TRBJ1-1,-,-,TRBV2,TGTGCCAGCAGTGAAAGTTTGGGGGACATCGGTTTGAACACTGAAGCTTTCTTT,CASSESLGDIGLNTEAFF
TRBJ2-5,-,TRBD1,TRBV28,TGTGCCAGCAGTAGATTCCGGGACAGGGGGCGAGAGACCCAGTACTTC,CASSRFRDRGRETQYF
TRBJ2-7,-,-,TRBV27,TGTGCCAGCAGTTACCTCACAGGGCCTTCCTACGAGCAGTACTTC,CASSYLTGPSYEQYF
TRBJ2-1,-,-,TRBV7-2,TGTGCCAGCACCCCAGGCACCTCCAATGAGCAGTTCTTC,CASTPGTSNEQFF
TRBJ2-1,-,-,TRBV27,TGTGCCAGCAGTCTTCTGCGGCACAATGAGCAGTTCTTC,CASSLLRHNEQFF
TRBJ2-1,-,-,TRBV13,TGTGCCAGCAGCCCAAGGGGGTCTAGGGGAATTCTACCCAATGAGCAGTTCTTC,CASSPRGSRGILPNEQFF
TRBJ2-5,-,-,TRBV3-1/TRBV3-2,TGTGCCAGCAGCCAGATAGCACAAGAGACCCAGTACTTC,CASSQIAQETQYF